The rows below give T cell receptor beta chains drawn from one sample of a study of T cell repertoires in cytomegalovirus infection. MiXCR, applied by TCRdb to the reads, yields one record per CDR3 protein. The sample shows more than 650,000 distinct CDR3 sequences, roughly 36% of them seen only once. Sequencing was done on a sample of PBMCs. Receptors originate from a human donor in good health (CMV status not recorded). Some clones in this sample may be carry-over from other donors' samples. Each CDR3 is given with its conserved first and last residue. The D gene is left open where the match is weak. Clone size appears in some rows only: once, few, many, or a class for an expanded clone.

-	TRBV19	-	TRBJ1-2	CASTPDGLTAGYTF	TGTGCCAGTACCCCAGACGGGTTAACGGCTGGCTACACCTTC
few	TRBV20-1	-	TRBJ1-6	CSARVYGHNSPLHF	TGCAGTGCTAGAGTGTACGGTCATAATTCACCCCTCCACTTT
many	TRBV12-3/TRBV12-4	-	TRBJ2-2	CASSLGGGTGELFF	TGTGCCAGCAGTTTGGGAGGGGGTACCGGGGAGCTGTTTTTT
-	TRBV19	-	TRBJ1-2	CASSISGRVGYGYTF	TGTGCCAGTAGTATTTCCGGCAGAGTGGGTTATGGCTACACCTTC
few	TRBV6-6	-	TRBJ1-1	CASSYSTAMNTEAFF	TGTGCCAGCAGTTACTCGACGGCTATGAACACTGAAGCTTTCTTT
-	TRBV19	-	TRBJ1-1	CASRAGVGSTEAFF	TGTGCCAGTAGGGCGGGGGTAGGAAGCACTGAAGCTTTCTTT
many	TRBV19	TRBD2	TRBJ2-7	CASSIRSGGSYEQYF	TGTGCCAGTAGTATTAGAAGCGGGGGATCCTACGAGCAGTACTTC
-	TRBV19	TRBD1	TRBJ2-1	CATTGAPSYNDQFF	TGTGCCACTACAGGGGCCCCCTCCTACAATGATCAGTTCTTC
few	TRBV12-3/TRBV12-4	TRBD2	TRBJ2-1	CASNMFGRVFRTSGSYEQFF	TGTGCCAGCAACATGTTTGGTAGGGTGTTTAGGACTAGCGGGAGTTATGAGCAGTTCTTC
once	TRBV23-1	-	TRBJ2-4	CASRHSKGVRNIQYF	TGCGCCAGCAGGCATTCTAAGGGGGTTAGAAACATTCAGTACTTC
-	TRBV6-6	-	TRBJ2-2	CASRTLRAGGGPIQNTGELFF	TGTGCCAGCAGGACTTTACGTGCTGGCGGGGGCCCCATACAGAACACCGGGGAGCTGTTTTTT
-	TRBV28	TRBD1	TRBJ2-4	CASSYDRDGRNIQYF	TGTGCCAGCAGCTATGACAGGGACGGAAGAAACATTCAGTACTTC
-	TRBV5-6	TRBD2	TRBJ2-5	CASSRRLAAAGAQYF	TGTGCCAGCAGCCGACGACTAGCGGCGGCTGGGGCCCAGTACTTC
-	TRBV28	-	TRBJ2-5	CASSGPDGNQDTQYF	TGTGCCAGCAGTGGACCGGACGGCAATCAAGATACCCAGTACTTC
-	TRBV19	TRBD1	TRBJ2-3	CASSPRTGPGATQYF	TGTGCCAGTAGCCCCCGGACAGGCCCTGGAGCTACTCAGTATTTT
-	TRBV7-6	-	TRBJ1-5	CASSLGAGPQGHQPQHF	TGTGCCAGCAGCTTAGGGGCGGGACCCCAAGGCCATCAGCCCCAGCATTTT
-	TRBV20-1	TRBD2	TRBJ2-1	CSPRQRGRDEQFF	TGCAGTCCTCGACAGCGGGGGAGGGATGAGCAGTTCTTC
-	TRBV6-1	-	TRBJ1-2	CASTPRGGIYGYTF	TGTGCCAGCACCCCCCGTGGCGGGATCTATGGCTACACCTTC
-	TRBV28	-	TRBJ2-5	CASSAGQLGETQYF	TGTGCCAGCAGTGCGGGACAATTGGGCGAGACCCAGTACTTC
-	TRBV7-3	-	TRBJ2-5	CASSSLQGSRETQYF	TGTGCCAGCAGCTCCTTACAGGGAAGTCGGGAGACCCAGTACTTC
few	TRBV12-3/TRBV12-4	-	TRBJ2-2	CASSLEAGRATGELFF	TGTGCCAGCAGTTTAGAGGCAGGAAGGGCCACCGGGGAGCTGTTTTTT
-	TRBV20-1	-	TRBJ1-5	CSASRGQFFNQPQHF	TGCAGTGCTAGTCGAGGGCAGTTCTTTAATCAGCCCCAGCATTTT
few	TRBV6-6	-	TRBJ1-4	CASGPRLYEKLFF	TGTGCCAGCGGTCCTCGACTATATGAAAAACTGTTTTTT
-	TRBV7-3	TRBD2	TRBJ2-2	CASSPFGGARSGELFF	TGTGCCAGCAGCCCATTCGGGGGGGCCAGGTCCGGGGAGCTGTTTTTT
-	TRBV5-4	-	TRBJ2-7	CASSSRGGLGYEQYF	TGTGCCAGCAGCTCGCGAGGCGGGCTGGGCTACGAGCAGTACTTC
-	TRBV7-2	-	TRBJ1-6	CASSLGGRDSPLHF	TGTGCCAGCAGCTTAGGGGGGAGGGATTCACCCCTCCACTTT
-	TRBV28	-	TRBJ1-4	CASSFRSVRAF	TGTGCCAGCAGTTTTAGATCCGTGCGGGCCTTT
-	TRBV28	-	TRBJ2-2	CASSLSLGVKELFF	TGTGCCAGCAGTTTGTCCCTAGGGGTGAAGGAGCTGTTTTTT
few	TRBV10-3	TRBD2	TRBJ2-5	CAISELAGKETQYF	TGTGCCATCAGTGAACTAGCGGGGAAGGAGACCCAGTACTTC
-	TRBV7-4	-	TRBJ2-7	CASSAPPIQQGDEQYF	TGTGCCAGCAGCGCTCCGCCCATTCAACAGGGCGACGAGCAGTACTTC
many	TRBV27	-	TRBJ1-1	CASSLGGTNTEAFF	TGTGCCAGCAGTTTAGGCGGAACAAACACTGAAGCTTTCTTT
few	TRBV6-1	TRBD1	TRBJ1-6	CASRRTGAYNSPLHF	TGTGCCAGCAGGAGGACAGGGGCCTATAATTCACCCCTCCACTTT
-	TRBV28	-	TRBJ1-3	CASGKSRGGNTIYF	TGTGCCAGCGGGAAGTCTAGGGGTGGAAACACCATATATTTT
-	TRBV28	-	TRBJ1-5	CASSPRGFGQPQHF	TGTGCCAGCAGCCCTAGGGGGTTCGGTCAGCCCCAGCATTTT
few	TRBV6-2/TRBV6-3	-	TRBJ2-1	CASSPDREQFF	TGTGCCAGCAGCCCTGACCGGGAGCAGTTCTTC
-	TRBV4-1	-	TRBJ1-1	CASSQERMQGRFF	TGCGCCAGCAGCCAAGAAAGGATGCAGGGGCGGTTCTTT
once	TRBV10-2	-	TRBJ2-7	CASSESYNPSYEQYF	TGCGCCAGCAGTGAGTCGTACAACCCCTCCTACGAGCAGTACTTC
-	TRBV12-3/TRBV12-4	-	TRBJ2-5	CASSPFETQYF	TGTGCCAGCAGTCCCTTCGAGACCCAGTACTTC
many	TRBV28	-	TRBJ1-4	CASSFAGGDEKLFF	TGTGCCAGCAGTTTTGCGGGGGGGGATGAAAAACTGTTTTTT
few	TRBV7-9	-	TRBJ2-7	CASSASAYEQYF	TGTGCCAGCAGCGCCTCAGCCTACGAGCAGTACTTC
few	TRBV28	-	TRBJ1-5	CASSLSSGRQGYHQPQHF	TGTGCCAGCAGTTTATCTTCGGGTCGGCAGGGGTATCATCAGCCCCAGCATTTT
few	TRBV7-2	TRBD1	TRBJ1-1	CASSLNRGGTEAFF	TGTGCCAGCAGCTTAAACAGGGGTGGCACTGAAGCTTTCTTT
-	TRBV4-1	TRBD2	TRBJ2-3	CASRAQEGLAGFTDTQYF	TGCGCCAGCAGAGCTCAGGAGGGGCTAGCGGGGTTCACAGATACGCAGTATTTT
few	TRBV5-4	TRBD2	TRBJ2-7	CATRSAGGLYEQYF	TGTGCCACCCGTTCGGCGGGAGGCCTCTACGAGCAGTACTTC
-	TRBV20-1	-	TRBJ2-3	CSARDRGGADTQYF	TGCAGTGCTAGAGATAGGGGGGGTGCAGATACTCAGTATTTT
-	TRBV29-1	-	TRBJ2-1	CSAQEDSNNEQFF	TGCAGCGCCCAGGAGGACAGTAACAATGAGCAGTTCTTC
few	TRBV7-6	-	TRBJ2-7	CASSPQQEQYF	TGTGCCAGCAGCCCCCAACAGGAGCAGTACTTC
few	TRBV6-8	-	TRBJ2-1	CASKDSSSYNEQFF	TGTGCCAGCAAGGACAGCAGCTCCTACAATGAGCAGTTCTTC
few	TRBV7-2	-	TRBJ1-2	CASSLRFIYGYTF	TGTGCCAGCAGCTTAAGATTCATATATGGCTACACCTTC
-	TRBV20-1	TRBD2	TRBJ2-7	CSVLAGGAYEQYF	TGCAGTGTATTAGCGGGAGGCGCCTACGAGCAGTACTTC
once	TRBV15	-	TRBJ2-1	CATSNVRRNEQFF	TGTGCCACCAGCAACGTTAGGAGGAATGAGCAGTTCTTC
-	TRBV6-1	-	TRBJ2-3	CASSLSLALSTDTQYF	TGTGCCAGCAGTTTGAGTCTAGCACTTAGCACAGATACGCAGTATTTT
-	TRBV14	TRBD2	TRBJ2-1	CASSQGLAGIYNEQFF	TGTGCCAGCAGCCAAGGGCTAGCGGGGATCTACAATGAGCAGTTCTTC